This is a list of T cell receptor beta chains from one sample in a study of shared clonotypes between healthy human individuals. Libraries were prepared by immunoSEQ multiplex PCR; TCRdb keeps only in-frame clonotypes and omits some of them. This sample yields approximately 1.5 million clones, of which approximately 98% are seen a single time; less than 0.55% belongs to the top ten. Material for sequencing was naive CD4+ T cells sorted from blood. All receptors derive from a man aged 30 to 39 in good health. Both conserved end residues are part of each CDR3. Fields, in order: D gene, J gene, V gene, clone size, CDR3 protein, CDR3 DNA. A D gene is named only where the DNA matches it firmly. Size tells how often a clone was seen (once, few, many) or the class of an expanded clone, and some rows leave it out.

D gene: NA
J gene: TRBJ2-1
V gene: TRBV9
clone size: NA
CDR3 protein: CASSVVGKNEQFF
CDR3 DNA: TGTGCCAGCAGCGTAGTAGGTAAAAATGAGCAGTTCTTC

D gene: NA
J gene: TRBJ1-5
V gene: TRBV18
clone size: NA
CDR3 protein: CASSPKVAQPQHF
CDR3 DNA: TGTGCCAGCTCACCAAAGGTCGCGCAGCCCCAGCATTTT

D gene: NA
J gene: TRBJ2-7
V gene: TRBV5-1
clone size: NA
CDR3 protein: CASSFAGQEQYF
CDR3 DNA: TGCGCCAGCAGCTTTGCAGGTCAAGAGCAGTACTTC

D gene: NA
J gene: TRBJ2-5
V gene: TRBV7-2
clone size: NA
CDR3 protein: CASSPPGIPPQETQYF
CDR3 DNA: TGTGCCAGCAGCCCCCCTGGGATACCCCCGCAAGAGACCCAGTACTTC

D gene: TRBD2
J gene: TRBJ2-7
V gene: TRBV6-5
clone size: NA
CDR3 protein: CASSSVAGDWYEQYF
CDR3 DNA: TGTGCCAGCTCTTCGGTGGCGGGAGACTGGTACGAGCAGTACTTC

D gene: NA
J gene: TRBJ1-2
V gene: TRBV19
clone size: NA
CDR3 protein: CASSTSDAGGYTF
CDR3 DNA: TGTGCCAGTAGTACGTCCGACGCCGGTGGCTACACCTTC

D gene: TRBD2
J gene: TRBJ2-2
V gene: TRBV28
clone size: NA
CDR3 protein: CASTLAGGGGELFF
CDR3 DNA: TGTGCCAGCACCCTAGCGGGAGGTGGCGGGGAGCTGTTTTTT

D gene: TRBD1
J gene: TRBJ1-2
V gene: TRBV5-6
clone size: NA
CDR3 protein: CASGYWDRAGGYTF
CDR3 DNA: TGTGCCAGCGGATACTGGGACAGGGCTGGTGGCTACACCTTC

D gene: NA
J gene: TRBJ2-2
V gene: TRBV5-1
clone size: NA
CDR3 protein: CASSSARGGTGELFF
CDR3 DNA: TGCGCCAGCAGCTCCGCGCGGGGAGGCACCGGGGAGCTGTTTTTT

D gene: NA
J gene: TRBJ2-2
V gene: TRBV5-6
clone size: NA
CDR3 protein: CASSLLRGAGELFF
CDR3 DNA: TGTGCCAGCAGCCTACTTCGAGGTGCCGGGGAGCTGTTTTTT

D gene: NA
J gene: TRBJ1-2
V gene: TRBV19
clone size: NA
CDR3 protein: CASSRAGLGGYTF
CDR3 DNA: NA

D gene: TRBD1
J gene: TRBJ2-7
V gene: TRBV10-3
clone size: NA
CDR3 protein: CAISSGQGVFYEQYF
CDR3 DNA: TGTGCCATCAGCTCCGGACAGGGTGTTTTCTACGAGCAGTACTTC

D gene: NA
J gene: TRBJ2-3
V gene: TRBV30
clone size: NA
CDR3 protein: CAWSVTTDTQYF
CDR3 DNA: TGTGCCTGGAGTGTAACCACAGATACGCAGTATTTT

D gene: NA
J gene: TRBJ1-2
V gene: TRBV7-6
clone size: NA
CDR3 protein: CASSSLGAGVYGYTF
CDR3 DNA: TGTGCCAGCAGCTCCCTTGGGGCAGGCGTCTATGGCTACACCTTC

D gene: NA
J gene: TRBJ2-1
V gene: TRBV27
clone size: NA
CDR3 protein: CASSSPARSSYNEQFF
CDR3 DNA: TGTGCCAGCAGTTCCCCGGCCAGGAGCTCCTACAATGAGCAGTTCTTC

D gene: NA
J gene: TRBJ2-7
V gene: TRBV27
clone size: NA
CDR3 protein: CASSTSHTPYEQYF
CDR3 DNA: TGTGCCAGCAGTACTTCACACACCCCCTACGAGCAGTACTTC

D gene: NA
J gene: TRBJ1-1
V gene: TRBV15
clone size: NA
CDR3 protein: CATSRTGDTEAFF
CDR3 DNA: TGTGCCACCAGCAGGACGGGCGACACTGAAGCTTTCTTT

D gene: NA
J gene: TRBJ1-5
V gene: TRBV5-4
clone size: NA
CDR3 protein: CASSIEGYNQPQHF
CDR3 DNA: TGTGCCAGCAGCATTGAGGGATACAATCAGCCCCAGCATTTT

D gene: NA
J gene: TRBJ2-7
V gene: TRBV10-1
clone size: once
CDR3 protein: CASSEDGPIPYEQYF
CDR3 DNA: TGCGCCAGCAGTGAGGACGGGCCGATCCCCTACGAGCAGTACTTC

D gene: TRBD2
J gene: TRBJ2-1
V gene: TRBV7-9
clone size: NA
CDR3 protein: CASSLGSLAGNYNEQFF
CDR3 DNA: TGTGCCAGCAGCTTAGGGAGTCTAGCGGGGAATTACAATGAGCAGTTCTTC

D gene: NA
J gene: TRBJ2-1
V gene: TRBV7-8
clone size: once
CDR3 protein: CASRGGSYNEQFF
CDR3 DNA: TGTGCCAGCAGGGGCGGCTCCTACAATGAGCAGTTCTTC

D gene: TRBD2
J gene: TRBJ2-5
V gene: TRBV10-1
clone size: once
CDR3 protein: CASSAGTSGRETQYF
CDR3 DNA: TGCGCCAGCAGTGCCGGGACTAGCGGGAGAGAGACCCAGTACTTC

D gene: TRBD1
J gene: TRBJ2-1
V gene: TRBV19
clone size: NA
CDR3 protein: CASSGADRELFF
CDR3 DNA: TGTGCCAGTAGTGGGGCGGACAGGGAGTTGTTCTTC

D gene: NA
J gene: TRBJ2-1
V gene: TRBV5-1
clone size: NA
CDR3 protein: CASSPQPSSEQFF
CDR3 DNA: TGCGCCAGCAGCCCACAGCCCAGCAGTGAGCAGTTCTTC

D gene: NA
J gene: TRBJ2-7
V gene: TRBV20-1
clone size: NA
CDR3 protein: CSASPYEQYF
CDR3 DNA: TGCAGTGCTTCGCCCTACGAGCAGTACTTC

D gene: NA
J gene: TRBJ2-3
V gene: TRBV5-1
clone size: NA
CDR3 protein: CASSLTGRTDTQYF
CDR3 DNA: TGCGCCAGCAGCTTAACAGGGAGGACAGATACGCAGTATTTT